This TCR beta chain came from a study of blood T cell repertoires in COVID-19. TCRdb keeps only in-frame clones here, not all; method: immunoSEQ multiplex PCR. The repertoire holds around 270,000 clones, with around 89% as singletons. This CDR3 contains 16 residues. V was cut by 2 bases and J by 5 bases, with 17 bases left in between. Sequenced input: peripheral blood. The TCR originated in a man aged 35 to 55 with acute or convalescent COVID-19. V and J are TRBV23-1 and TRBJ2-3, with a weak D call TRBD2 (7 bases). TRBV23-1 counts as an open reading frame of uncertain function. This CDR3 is CASSQLGGGGKDTQYF. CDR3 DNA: TGCGCCAGCAGTCAACTTGGGGGCGGGGGCAAAGATACGCAGTATTTT.